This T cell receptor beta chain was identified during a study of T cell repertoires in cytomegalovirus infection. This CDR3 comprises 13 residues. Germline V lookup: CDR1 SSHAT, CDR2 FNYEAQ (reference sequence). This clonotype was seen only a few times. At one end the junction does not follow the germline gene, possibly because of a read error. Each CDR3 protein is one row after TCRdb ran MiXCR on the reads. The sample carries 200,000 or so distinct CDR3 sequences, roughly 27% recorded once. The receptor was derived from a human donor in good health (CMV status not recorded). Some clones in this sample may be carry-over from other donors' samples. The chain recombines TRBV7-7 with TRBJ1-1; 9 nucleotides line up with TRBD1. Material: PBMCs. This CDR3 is CASSQGQGAEAFF. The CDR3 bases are TGTGCTAGCAGTCAGGGACAGGGAGCTGAAGCTTTCTTT. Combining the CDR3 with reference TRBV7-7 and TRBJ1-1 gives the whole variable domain GAGVSQSPRYKVTKRGQDVTLRCDPISSHATLYWYQQALGQGPEFLTYFNYEAQPDKSGLPSDRFSAERPEGSISTLTIQRTEQRDSAMYRCASSQGQGAEAFFGQGTRLTVV.